These 21 T cell receptor beta chains were all obtained from the same sample, sequenced in a study of shared clonotypes between healthy human individuals. This table comes from immunoSEQ multiplex PCR, and its TCRdb copy is limited to in-frame clones, with some not included. The sample lists 1.5 million to 1.9 million clones, nearly 99% occurring once. The sample was naive CD4+ T cells sorted from blood. Subset here: CD45RA+ positively selected. Source of these receptors: a man younger than 40 in good health.

V gene TRBV9 combines with J gene TRBJ2-3; TRBD2 might be the D (6 bases). Germline assignment: CDR1 SGDLS and CDR2 YYNGEE. The CDR3 is made up of 17 amino acids. V was pared by 0 bases and J by 4 bases, with 18 bases between. CDR3 sequence reads: CASSVVPRLDSADTQYF. The DNA of the CDR3 is TGTGCCAGCAGCGTAGTACCTAGACTAGATTCGGCAGATACGCAGTATTTT.

Turning to this clone: Other nucleotide sequences from this sample produce the same CDR3. This rearrangement joins TRBV4-3 to TRBJ2-2; D is undetermined. The CDR3 covers 12 residues. V was trimmed by 3 bases and J by 1 base, leaving 0 bases between them. The V gene's germline CDR1 is LGHNA and CDR2 YSLEER. The CDR3 DNA reads TGCGCCAGCAGCCAGAACACCGGGGAGCTGTTTTTT. It specifies CASSQNTGELFF.

This rearrangement joins TRBV9 to TRBJ2-1; 7 bases fit TRBD2. Germline V CDR1 and CDR2: SGDLS, YYNGEE. The CDR3 runs 17 residues. Trimming removed 0 bases from V and 6 bases from J; junction bases left unmatched: 12. CDR3 amino acids: CASSVGIGRESVNEQFF. CDR3 nucleotides: TGTGCCAGCAGCGTAGGAATCGGGCGGGAGTCGGTCAATGAGCAGTTCTTC.

This rearrangement joins TRBV19 to TRBJ2-4; 10 bases map to TRBD2. The CDR3 length is 17 residues. J lost 7 bases, V lost 4 bases, and 13 bases had no gene match. Germline V CDR1 and CDR2: LNHDA, SQIVND (reference sequence). This CDR3 is CASSKQFAAGGPNIQYF. For the CDR3, the DNA is TGTGCCAGTAGTAAGCAGTTTGCAGCGGGAGGGCCCAACATTCAGTACTTC.

This chain links TRBV7-7 with TRBJ2-2; 9 nucleotides align to TRBD1. V gave up 5 bases and J gave up 5 bases; unmatched junction bases: 6. From germline, CDR1 is SSHAT and CDR2 FNYEAQ (reference sequence). The CDR3 runs to 15 residues. For the CDR3, the DNA is TGTGCCAGCAGCGGACAGGGGCTACATACCGGGGAGCTGTTTTTT. Protein sequence: CASSGQGLHTGELFF.

This chain joins TRBV7-9 and TRBJ2-5; D is uncertain. Germline lookup yields CDR1 SEHNR and CDR2 FQNEAQ (reference sequence). The V end was cut by 1 base, the J end by 9 bases, with 24 bases between. CDR3 length: 17 amino acids. CDR3 amino acids: CASSLGAWSAFGIAQYF. The CDR3 DNA reads as TGTGCCAGCAGCTTAGGGGCTTGGAGTGCCTTCGGAATTGCCCAGTACTTC.

The chain carries TRBV7-9 and TRBJ2-2, with D perhaps given as TRBD1 or TRBD2 (5 bases each). V was pared by 5 bases and J by 3 bases, with 13 bases between. Germline assignment: CDR1 SEHNR and CDR2 FQNEAQ (reference sequence). The CDR3 runs to 15 residues. The CDR3 nucleotides are TGTGCCAGCAGCATGGCGAGGGGCGACACCGGGGAGCTGTTTTTT. Protein product: CASSMARGDTGELFF.

The chain joins TRBV19 to TRBJ1-1; D call uncertain. Between the trimmed V and J ends, which lost 4 bases and 1 base, there was a span of 13 bases. CDR3 length equals 15 residues. Germline V gene sequence: CDR1 LNHDA, CDR2 SQIVND (reference sequence). The CDR3 sequence is CASSKAGAGNTEAFF. CDR3 in DNA: TGTGCCAGTAGTAAAGCGGGCGCCGGGAACACTGAAGCTTTCTTT.

This clone came up once. The V and J genes are TRBV19 and TRBJ1-2; D is unclear. The germline V gene has CDR1 LNHDA and CDR2 SQIVND (reference sequence). The CDR3 has 13 amino acids. The ends were cut back, 5 bases at V and 4 bases at J, with 11 bases in the middle. The CDR3 loop reads CASSPMTVYGYTF. The CDR3 DNA reads TGTGCCAGTAGTCCTATGACGGTCTATGGCTACACCTTC.

This chain links TRBV19 with TRBJ2-7, with a possible D match to TRBD1 (6 bases). V lost 3 bases to trimming and J lost 2 bases, with 14 bases between them. The CDR3 is 15 amino acids. Germline CDR1 reads LNHDA; CDR2 reads SQIVND (reference sequence). In DNA form, the CDR3 reads TGTGCCAGTAGTATTTCGGCAGGGGCCACCTACGAGCAGTACTTC. This encodes CASSISAGATYEQYF.

V and J are TRBV6-5 and TRBJ1-5; D is unresolved. V was pared by 6 bases and J by 4 bases, with 10 bases between. The germline CDR1 and CDR2 sequences are MNHEY and SVGAGI. The CDR3 sequence is 13 residues long. The CDR3 spells CASRSQRNQPQHF. The CDR3 DNA sequence: TGTGCCAGCAGGTCACAGCGTAATCAGCCCCAGCATTTT.

The chain has TRBV15 and TRBJ2-5; D may match TRBD1 or TRBD2 (5 bases each). Germline CDR1 and CDR2: LNHNV and YYDKDF (reference sequence). The V end lost 8 bases, the J end lost 1 base, and 17 bases lay between the germline ends. The CDR3 is 15 residues long. The DNA for the CDR3 is TGTGCCACCGCGGTACCGGGACCTAGCCAAGAGACCCAGTACTTC. Encoded protein: CATAVPGPSQETQYF.

The chain uses TRBV6-5 and TRBJ2-5, with D perhaps given as TRBD1 or TRBD2 (7 bases each). This CDR3 is 16 amino acids long. Trimming removed 2 bases from V and 4 bases from J, with 17 bases in between. Per the germline V gene, CDR1 is MNHEY and CDR2 is SVGAGI. The CDR3 region is CASSYPATGRGETQYF. The DNA for the CDR3 is TGTGCCAGCAGTTACCCTGCGACAGGGAGGGGAGAGACCCAGTACTTC.

This chain links TRBV18 with TRBJ2-5; 7 bases align to TRBD2. CDR1 and CDR2 (germline): KGHSH, LQKENI. The CDR3 is 13 amino acids. The ends lost 6 bases at V and 4 bases at J; junction bases unmatched: 5. The CDR3 region has the DNA TGTGCCAGCTCCCCTAGCGGCGGAGAGACCCAGTACTTC. Protein product: CASSPSGGETQYF.

This clone showed up just once. The DNA for the CDR3 is TGTGCCAGCAGCTTAGGAGGGGCTCAGAGGGCAGATACGCAGTATTTT. Amino acids: CASSLGGAQRADTQYF. This rearrangement joins TRBV11-2 to TRBJ2-3, with D tentatively TRBD1 or TRBD2 (5 bases each). Trimming took off 1 base at V and 4 bases at J, with 15 bases between the two ends. In germline, CDR1 is SGHAT, CDR2 FQNNGV. CDR3 size: 16 residues.

The V and J genes are TRBV19 and TRBJ2-1; D call uncertain. The V and J ends lost 7 bases and 3 bases respectively, with 19 bases between them. The CDR3 loop spans 16 amino acids. CDR1 is LNHDA and CDR2 is SQIVND in the germline V gene (reference sequence). Here the CDR3 reads CASKKVSNTDYNEQFF. In DNA form, the CDR3 reads TGTGCCAGTAAAAAGGTTTCGAACACTGACTACAATGAGCAGTTCTTC.

This chain connects TRBV7-9 to TRBJ1-2; D uncertain. The V and J ends lost 5 bases and 7 bases respectively, with 14 bases between them. From germline, CDR1 is SEHNR and CDR2 FQNEAQ (reference sequence). This CDR3 has 13 residues. The CDR3 DNA is TGTGCCAGCAGCCATGGGCCTGTGGGTGGCTACACCTTC. Amino acids: CASSHGPVGGYTF.

The genes are TRBV5-1 and TRBJ2-7, with D possibly being TRBD1 (6 bases). This CDR3 is 14 amino acids long. Trimming removed 4 bases at V and 0 bases at J, with 11 bases between. The V gene's germline CDR1 is SGHRS and CDR2 YFSETQ. The CDR3 reads CASSPEGGSYEQYF. CDR3 bases: TGCGCCAGCAGCCCTGAAGGGGGCTCCTACGAGCAGTACTTC. The whole variable domain, remainder taken from reference TRBV5-1 and TRBJ2-7, is KAGVTQTPRYLIKTRGQQVTLSCSPISGHRSVSWYQQTPGQGLQFLFEYFSETQRNKGNFPGRFSGRQFSNSRSEMNVSTLELGDSALYLCASSPEGGSYEQYFGPGTRLTVT.

The V gene is TRBV4-1, the J gene TRBJ1-1; no clear D. The germline gives CDR1 MGHRA, CDR2 YSYEKL. This CDR3 contains 16 residues. V was pared by 0 bases and J by 4 bases, with 15 bases between. CDR3 nucleotide sequence: TGCGCCAGCAGCCAAGAGGCTCGGACCCCCGCCACTGAAGCTTTCTTT. It translates to CASSQEARTPATEAFF.

The V call is TRBV28, the J call TRBJ1-2; no firm D call. Germline values: CDR1 MDHEN, CDR2 SYDVKM. The CDR3 is 14 residues long. Trimming removed 7 bases from V and 1 base from J, with 13 bases in between. CDR3 residues: CASTAAGFNYGYTF. CDR3 DNA: TGTGCCAGCACCGCGGCTGGTTTTAACTATGGCTACACCTTC.

The rearrangement uses TRBV18 and TRBJ2-1; 8 bases match TRBD2. CDR1 and CDR2 from the germline V gene are KGHSH and LQKENI. This CDR3 contains 17 residues. With 2 bases clipped from V and 4 bases from J, the junction kept 10 bases outside the gene matches. The CDR3 loop is CASSPSLAGLNYNEQFF. The CDR3, as DNA: TGTGCCAGCTCACCAAGTCTAGCGGGCCTAAATTACAATGAGCAGTTCTTC.